The 8 T cell receptor delta chains below all came from one sample that was sequenced in a study of γδ T cells in repeated Plasmodium falciparum infection. TCRdb reanalyzed the multiplex PCR reads using CATT. The sample has 85,000 to 100,000 delta-chain clones, approximately 0.96% seen once. Bulk repertoires came from Vgamma9/Vdelta2+ or Vdelta2-negative gammadelta T cells flow-sorted from PBMC. Sequencing was performed on gamma-delta T cells from blood. Receptor source: a pool of human donors (malaria-infected and uninfected, not separated).

In this sample, this clone turned up a few times. This probably arose from a read error, given a far larger clone one base away. Other nucleotide sequences from this sample produce the same CDR3. The chain is built from TRDV1 and TRDJ1; either TRDD2 or TRDD3 may fit D (5 bases each). The J gene is absent in TCRdb and was assigned here via DNA matching to germline. Trimming took 6 bases from V and 2 from J, leaving 19 bases between them. CDR3 length: 16 residues. Germline V gene sequence: CDR1 TSWWSYY, CDR2 QGS. CDR3 coding DNA: TGTGCTCTTGGAGACCGGATAACCGTTCCTACCGATAAACTCATCTTT. This translates into CALGDRITVPTDKLIF.

At least ten counts were recorded for this clone. TCRdb shows a much larger clone's protein in place of this DNA's translation, and the two differ at residue 16, likely through a read error; the protein shown is translated from the DNA. This chain uses TRDV2 with TRDJ1, with 8 bases identical to TRDD3. Since TCRdb gives no J gene, matching the DNA to germline was used here to assign it. Losses at the gene ends were 1 base for V and 3 bases for J; bases not matched to a gene: 24. The length of the CDR3 is 21 residues. Germline-derived CDR1 and CDR2 are GEAIGNYY and EKD. The CDR3 is CACDTLTTGGLPADYADKLIF. The DNA of the CDR3 is TGTGCCTGTGACACTCTCACTACTGGGGGCCTACCCGCTGACTACGCCGATAAACTCATCTTT.

A word on this clone: This is likely an artifact of a read error, given a far larger clone one base away. The sample contains more than one DNA sequence encoding this CDR3. The gene calls are TRDV2 and TRDJ1; TRDD3 matches 8 bases. TCRdb lists no J gene, so it was determined here by aligning the DNA to germline. Germline lookup yields CDR1 GEAIGNYY and CDR2 EKD. Trimming removed 1 base from V and 0 bases from J; junction bases left unmatched: 24. The CDR3 has 22 residues. CDR3 nucleotide sequence: TGTGCCTGTGACACTGACGAAGGAAGTCAGAGTACTGGGGGGGCCTACACCGATAAACTCATCTTT. It codes for CACDTDEGSQSTGGAYTDKLIF.

This clone was recorded a few times. Only one base separates this from a far larger clonotype, so it likely reflects a read error. Other DNA sequences of this sample code for an identical CDR3. The V gene is listed as TRDV2; no J gene was called; the table names TRDD3, a call not compared with the DNA. From germline, CDR1 is GEAIGNYY and CDR2 EKD. The CDR3 has 15 residues. The CDR3 nucleotides are TGTGCCTGTGACCTTCTGGGGGAAAACACCGATAAACTTATCTTT. Its protein product is CACDLLGENTDKLIF.

A few counts support this clone. TCRdb's protein for this DNA is that of a much larger clone and differs from the translation at residue 15, likely a read error; the protein shown is the DNA translation. V is TRDV2 and J is TRDJ1; 9 bases fit TRDD3. TCRdb lists no J gene, so it was determined here by aligning the DNA to germline. From germline, CDR1 is GEAIGNYY and CDR2 EKD. This CDR3 has 23 amino acids. The J segment lost 3 bases and the V segment lost 3 bases, leaving 31 bases of the junction unmatched. CDR3 residues: CACDLRHLENLLGDIPRSDKLIF. CDR3 nucleotides: TGTGCCTGTGACCTTCGCCATCTAGAGAATTTACTGGGGGACATACCCCGCTCCGATAAACTCATCTTT.

Points on this clone: This DNA translates differently at residue 13 from the TCRdb protein, which is that of a much larger clone; a read error is likely, and the protein shown is the DNA's own translation. The rearrangement uses TRDV1 and TRDJ1; D is possibly TRDD2 (5 bases). TCRdb supplies no J gene; here it was assigned by aligning the nucleotide sequence to germline. The germline gives CDR1 TSWWSYY, CDR2 QGS. This CDR3 contains 16 residues. The CDR3 is CALGELSFFYTDRLIF. CDR3 sequence (DNA): TGTGCTCTTGGGGAACTCTCCTTCTTCTACACCGATAGACTCATCTTT.

Comments on this clone: This DNA's translation and the protein TCRdb lists, from a much larger clone, do not match at residue 8, likely due to a read error; the protein shown is translated from the DNA. V and J are TRDV2 and TRDJ1; the D gene could be TRDD2 or TRDD3 (5 bases each). TCRdb carries no J gene annotation; the J gene was assigned here by matching the DNA with germline. This CDR3 has 18 amino acids. With 0 bases removed from V and 3 bases from J, the gap between germline ends came to 22 bases. CDR1 is GEAIGNYY, CDR2 EKD, per germline. In DNA, the CDR3 is TGTGCCTGTGACACCCTCGGGAATACGCTTCCCGTCGCCGATAAACTCATCTTT. It is translated as CACDTLGNTLPVADKLIF.

In the case of this clone: TCRdb assigns this DNA the protein of a much larger clone, which departs from its translation at residue 4; this likely reflects a read error, and the protein shown comes from translating the DNA. The chain couples TRDV1 to TRDJ1; 8 nucleotides align to TRDD3. The J gene comes from matching the DNA to germline here; TCRdb lacks it. Trimming took 8 bases from V and 4 from J; bases not matched to a gene: 15. Germline values: CDR1 TSWWSYY, CDR2 QGS. The CDR3 spans 16 residues. The DNA for the CDR3 is TGTGCTCTTTGTAGGGCTACTCTGGGGGACAACGATAAACTCATCTTT. Protein product: CALCRATLGDNDKLIF.